This T cell receptor beta chain was captured by sequencing in a study of beta chain features in type 1 diabetes (dated by TCRdb to 2017 to 2018). About the investigation overall: Mean age, gender distribution, total cell number and subset yield were not different between patients and healthy donors. Whereas all 30 or so donors provided naive and central memory subsets, regulatory and stem cell-like memory subsets were isolated from just 8 patients and about 8 healthy donors. Across all samples, 107,917,701 sorted cells were examined, and cell number per subset correlated strongly with RNA yield. In the study, recently diagnosed type 1 diabetes patients and matched healthy donors were compared on the TCRB repertoires of their sorted circulating CD4+ T cell subsets. Findings and caveats that apply to the study as a whole: PCR might favor shorter templates, but patient and control samples were amplified and corrected together, so any skew would affect both groups equally. Naive, central memory and regulatory TCRB repertoires appeared more similar among patients than among healthy donors. Because cDNA was sequenced instead of genomic DNA, activated cells with high expression could be over-represented, although the groups did not differ in activation or CD3 levels. Fewer insertions and more nucleotide deletions at VDJ recombination sites were observed in patients with type 1 diabetes, implying thymic rearrangement abnormalities. Type 1 diabetes patients showed a moderate but significant shortening of TCRB CDR3 length in all four CD4+ subsets. Only small numbers of individuals were included in the HLA sub-analyses, which left unresolved whether HLA type had any influence on TCRB rearrangement.

V lost 0 bases and J lost 7 bases; the stretch between them is 7 bases long. Spanning cysteine to phenylalanine, the CDR3 consists of 13 amino acids. Of the read, only the CDR3 DNA is kept; its 39 bases are in frame from base 1. CDR1 and CDR2, per the germline V gene, are SGHRS and YFSETQ. From each donor, a single peripheral blood sample of around 120 mL on average was drawn into heparinised tubes. Using a panel that included CD45RO, CCR7, CD25, CD127, CD95 and CD27, naive, central memory, regulatory and stem cell-like memory CD4+ T cells were sorted on a BD FACSAria II. All sorted populations exceeded 95% purity. PBMCs were isolated right away by Lymphoprep density gradient centrifugation and were stained directly, without culture. Samples were stained and sorted in pairs, with one healthy donor and one patient per experiment, so that batch effects were minimized. The entire isolated RNA was reverse transcribed using the High Capacity cDNA Reverse Transcription Kit, and thus expressed TCRB transcripts were sequenced. Deep immunoSEQ sequencing was performed on naive, central memory and regulatory T cell samples, with an average of roughly 3.3 million total reads per sample. After sorted cells were lysed in RLT buffer, RNA was extracted with DNase-treated RNeasy Micro or Mini kits, with the choice depending on cell number. To prevent cross-contamination, every cell subset was processed on its own, while patient and healthy donor samples were processed together. The immunoSEQ multiplex PCR was used to amplify TCRB sequences from cDNA, generating 87-bp fragments that spanned the CDR3 region. Sequencing of the amplicons was performed on the Illumina HiSeq platform. In the original analysis: Synthetic template baselines were used to correct PCR bias computationally, reads within Hamming distance 2 were collapsed, and singletons that could not be merged were discarded. Reads were aligned against IMGT so that V, D and J genes, CDR3 length and insertions or deletions at six rearrangement sites could be assigned. Clonotype counts were normalized to sorted cell number within each subset before computing true diversity and Gini coefficients with the tcR R package. Repertoire sharing was quantified using the overlap coefficient calculated on TCRB nucleotide sequences. As a proxy for the pre-selection repertoire, out-of-frame TCRB sequences from naive cells were analyzed. As stored in TCRdb, this immuneACCESS dataset retains in-frame rearrangements with V and J assigned. A fraction of the clones does not appear; measured against another copy, unresolved V genes explain less than half of the discrepancy, and the remainder lacks a known reason. The D gene and trimming were derived from the DNA, and the V and J assignments and clone size from that table. The sample table contains under 950,000 clones; only one count was recorded for about 17% of them. About 0.02% of the sample goes to the ten largest clones.

This clone occurred a few times. Which antigen it targets is not known. No much larger clone is present one base from it, and per-base qualities are unavailable. The clonotype originates from a woman between 18 and 30 years old in good health. Specimen: naive CD4+ T cells from blood. The sample's cell subset or site label, decoded: true naive CD4+ T cells. The chain links TRBV5-1 with TRBJ2-2, with the D gene not confidently named. The DNA sequence reads TGCGCCAGCAGCTTGGTGGCATACGGGGAGCTGTTTTTT. This sequence encodes CASSLVAYGELFF.